These 11 T cell receptor beta chains share one sample of origin, sequenced in a study of T-cell memory formation after mild COVID-19. TCRdb re-analysed the 5' RACE reads in MiXCR, keeping a single row per CDR3 protein. This table holds 450,000 to 650,000 distinct CDR3 sequences, more than 15% found once. What was sequenced was PBMCs or a T cell subset sorted from them (not recorded which). These receptors all come from an adult woman who had mild COVID-19 (a few samples of this study predate the infection). Cell type and time point are not known.

This chain joins TRBV6-5 and TRBJ2-3; the D gene is possibly TRBD2 (5 bases). CDR1 and CDR2 (germline): MNHEY, SVGAGI. Trimming removed 4 bases at V and 5 bases at J, with 16 bases between. The CDR3 is made up of 15 amino acids. The DNA for the CDR3 is TGTGCCAGCAGTTCTCTGGACTTAAGACAAGATACGCAGTATTTT. This gives the protein CASSSLDLRQDTQYF.

The J gene is TRBJ2-3, the V gene TRBV7-8; a weak D match, TRBD1 (5 bases). This CDR3 contains 15 residues. Trimming shortened V by 5 bases and J by 2 bases, and 14 bases separated the two germline ends. Germline V gene sequence: CDR1 SGHVS, CDR2 FQNEAQ. In DNA form, the CDR3 reads TGTGCCAGCAGCCCGTTTCCGGACACCACAGATACGCAGTATTTT. It specifies CASSPFPDTTDTQYF.

In its sample, this clonotype was seen a few times. V gene TRBV12-3 or TRBV12-4 combines with J gene TRBJ2-2; 11 bases line up with TRBD2. J gave up 5 bases and V 5 bases, and 10 bases lay outside the gene matches. The CDR3 is 17 amino acids. Here the CDR3 reads CASSRLLAGGRTGELFF. CDR3 sequence (DNA): TGTGCCAGCAGTCGTCTCTTAGCGGGGGGGCGAACCGGGGAGCTGTTTTTT.

This clonotype was observed a handful of times. V is TRBV7-8 and J is TRBJ2-1; 9 bases agree with TRBD2. Unmatched junction bases numbered 7, after V lost 0 bases and J lost 4 bases. CDR3 length: 17 amino acids. Germline loops: CDR1 SGHVS, CDR2 FQNEAQ. CDR3 protein: CASSLASAGGQYNEQFF. Here the CDR3 DNA reads TGTGCCAGCAGCTTAGCTAGTGCGGGAGGGCAATACAATGAGCAGTTCTTC.

This clonotype was detected only a few times. This chain connects TRBV10-3 to TRBJ2-1; TRBD2 matches at 11 bases. CDR3 length equals 16 residues. The V segment lost 5 bases and the J segment 8 bases; nucleotides outside the gene matches: 11. The V gene's germline CDR1 is ENHRY and CDR2 SYGVKD. The CDR3 loop reads CAISSTTSGISDEQFF. The CDR3 bases are TGTGCCATCAGTTCCACGACTAGCGGGATATCGGATGAGCAGTTCTTC.

The chain recombines TRBV5-1 with TRBJ2-7, with unresolved D. Trimming took off 0 bases at V and 3 bases at J, with 13 bases between the two ends. The germline V gene has CDR1 SGHRS and CDR2 YFSETQ. The CDR3 extends over 15 amino acids. The CDR3 sequence: CASSLAQVTIYEQYF. The CDR3 DNA is TGCGCCAGCAGCTTGGCGCAGGTGACGATCTACGAGCAGTACTTC.

This clonotype was seen a few times. V and J are TRBV5-1 and TRBJ2-1, with TRBD1 matching over 8 bases. The CDR3 spans 14 residues. The germline gives CDR1 SGHRS, CDR2 YFSETQ. With V trimmed by 4 bases and J by 8 bases, 8 bases remained unmatched. CDR3 in amino acids: CASSRGQEPHEQFF. The CDR3 DNA follows: TGCGCCAGCAGCCGGGGACAGGAACCTCATGAGCAGTTCTTC.

V usage is TRBV5-1 and J usage is TRBJ2-7; D unresolved. The CDR3 consists of 15 residues. The germline V gene encodes CDR1 SGHRS and CDR2 YFSETQ. The ends were cut back, 1 base at V and 5 bases at J, with 16 bases in the middle. CDR3 sequence reads: CASSLFRNNLDEQYF. The CDR3 DNA follows: TGCGCCAGCAGCTTGTTTAGAAATAATCTCGACGAGCAGTACTTC.

The rearrangement joins TRBV5-1 to TRBJ2-2, with a weak D call TRBD2 (5 bases). Trimming cost V 4 bases and J 0 bases, with 13 bases left between them. Germline values: CDR1 SGHRS, CDR2 YFSETQ. The CDR3 sequence is 16 residues long. DNA for the CDR3: TGCGCCAGCAGCAAGGTAGCCGGGGCGAACACCGGGGAGCTGTTTTTT. Its translation: CASSKVAGANTGELFF.

The chain carries TRBV5-1 and TRBJ2-6; D is unclear. The CDR3 loop spans 17 amino acids. V shed 4 bases and J shed 1 base, with 15 bases lying between them. Germline V gene sequence: CDR1 SGHRS, CDR2 YFSETQ. CDR3 nucleotide sequence: TGCGCCAGCAGCCCGTTAGTTCAAGGTTCTGGGGCCAACGTCCTGACTTTC. This translates into CASSPLVQGSGANVLTF.

This clonotype showed up just a few times. V gene TRBV5-1 combines with J gene TRBJ2-1, with D perhaps matching TRBD1 (5 bases). The CDR3 spans 13 residues. Trimming removed 4 bases from V and 8 bases from J, with 13 bases in between. Germline assignment: CDR1 SGHRS and CDR2 YFSETQ. CDR3 bases: TGCGCCAGCAGCGTCAGGACATCAGATGAGCAGTTCTTC. Residues: CASSVRTSDEQFF.